This T cell receptor (beta chain) was observed in a study of blood T cell repertoires in COVID-19. Turning to the study itself: Samples taken during acute and convalescent COVID-19 were collected in the United States, Italy and Spain.

This CDR3 is built from 16 residues. Germline values: CDR1 SGHVS, CDR2 FNYEAQ. V was pared by 1 base and J by 8 bases, with 17 bases between. In the authors' workflow: Researchers report that nucleated cell counts were estimated from reference gene primer amplification. Assay used: immunoSEQ multiplex PCR; TCRdb lists only in-frame clones, some missing. From that table come the V and J calls and clone size; the DNA was used to work out D and trimming. This sample has some 400,000 clones; 87% occur once, and the top ten carry about 10%. Seattle patients were enrolled during active infection and followed longitudinally.

Sequenced input: peripheral blood. The V gene is TRBV7-6, the J gene TRBJ1-4; D gene ambiguous. The receptor's source is a woman in her 30s with COVID-19, enrolled during active disease. CDR3 sequence reads: CASSLGPLKGGEKLFF. The DNA for the CDR3 is TGTGCCAGCAGCTTAGGGCCCTTGAAGGGCGGGGAAAAACTGTTTTTT. Full variable domain (rest looked up from reference TRBV7-6 and TRBJ1-4): GAGVSQSPRYKVTKRGQDVALRCDPISGHVSLYWYRQALGQGPEFLTYFNYEAQQDKSGLPNDRFSAERPEGSISTLTIQRTEQRDSAMYRCASSLGPLKGGEKLFFGSGTQLSVL.